This T cell receptor (beta chain) derives from a study of blood T cell repertoires in COVID-19. Study information: The United States, Italy and Spain provided the acute and convalescent COVID-19 samples. The cDNA or gDNA used as material had been derived from T cells, B-cell-depleted T cells, or PBMCs.

Per the original data handling: The assay estimated nucleated cells by amplifying reference gene primers. Sequencing was performed with immunoSEQ multiplex PCR; in TCRdb, only in-frame clones are kept and a portion is missing. For V, J and clone size, that table is used; D and trimming come from the DNA. Altogether about 170,000 clones are present, around 92% being singletons, with the ten largest covering 4.8%. The CDR3 is made up of 16 amino acids. The germline V gene has CDR1 SGHTA and CDR2 FQGNSA. Trimming left V 3 bases short and J 0 bases short, with 11 bases between. Seattle enrolled patients during active infection and tracked them longitudinally.

The chain has TRBV7-2 and TRBJ2-2; a weak D match, TRBD2 (5 bases). The clonotype was recovered from a young man with COVID-19, enrolled during active disease. Sequencing was performed on peripheral blood. CDR3 sequence reads: CASSFKTTANTGELFF. DNA of the CDR3: TGTGCCAGCAGCTTCAAGACTACCGCGAACACCGGGGAGCTGTTTTTT.